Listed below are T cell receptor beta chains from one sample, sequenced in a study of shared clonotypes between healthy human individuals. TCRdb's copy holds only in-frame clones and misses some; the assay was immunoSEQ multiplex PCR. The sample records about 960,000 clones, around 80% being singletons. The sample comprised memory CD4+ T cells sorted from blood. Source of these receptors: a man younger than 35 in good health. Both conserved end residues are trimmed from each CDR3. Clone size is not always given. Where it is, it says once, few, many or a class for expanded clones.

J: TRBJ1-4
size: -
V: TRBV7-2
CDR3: ASSRTGTATNEKLF

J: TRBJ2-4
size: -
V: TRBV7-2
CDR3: ASSDPGGRNIQY

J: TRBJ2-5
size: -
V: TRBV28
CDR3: ASSSGGGAQTQY

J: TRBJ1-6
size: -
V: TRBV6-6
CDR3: ASKGGDSPLH

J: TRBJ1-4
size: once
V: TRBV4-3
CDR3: ASSHADMDGPKALF

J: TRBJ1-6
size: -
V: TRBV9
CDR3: ASSVGTGNSPLH

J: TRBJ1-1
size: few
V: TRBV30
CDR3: AWNTGDREDGEAF

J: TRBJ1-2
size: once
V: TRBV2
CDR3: ATTQNLGSYT

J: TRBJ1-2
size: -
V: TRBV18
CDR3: ASSEIGTAAYGYT

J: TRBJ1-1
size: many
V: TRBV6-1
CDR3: ASSDGQGWNTEAF

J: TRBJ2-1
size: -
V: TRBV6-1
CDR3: ASSDGASSYNEQF

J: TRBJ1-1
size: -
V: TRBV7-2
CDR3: ASSSWSDAEAF

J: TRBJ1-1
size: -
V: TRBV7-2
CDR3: ASSLTGTGALGAF

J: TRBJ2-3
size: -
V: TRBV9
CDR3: ASNAGVSTDTQY

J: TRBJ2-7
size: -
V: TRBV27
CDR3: ASSFRDRAPYEQY

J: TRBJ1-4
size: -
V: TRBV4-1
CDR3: ASSLPRQGEKLF

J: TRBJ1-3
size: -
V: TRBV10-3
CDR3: AIRGTESGNTIY

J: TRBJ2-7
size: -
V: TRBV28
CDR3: ASSLYGTATN

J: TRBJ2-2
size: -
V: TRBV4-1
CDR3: ASSSRVHRARNTGELF

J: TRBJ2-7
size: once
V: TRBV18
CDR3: ASLQGAGYEQY

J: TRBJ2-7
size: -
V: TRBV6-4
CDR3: ASIPRTGPPIDSVNFEQY

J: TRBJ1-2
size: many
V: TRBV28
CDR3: ASSFGKGYT

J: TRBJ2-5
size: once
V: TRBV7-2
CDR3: ASSLRDRTVQETQY

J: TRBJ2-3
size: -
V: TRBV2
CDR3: ASSEAGGGTDTQY

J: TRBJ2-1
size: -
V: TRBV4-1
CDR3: ASSQVGLAGGPSLYNEQF

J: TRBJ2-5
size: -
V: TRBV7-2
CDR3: ASTGSGEPQETQY

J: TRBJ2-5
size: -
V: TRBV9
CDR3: ASSVTGEETQY

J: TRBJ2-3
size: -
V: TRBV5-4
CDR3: ASSSVLTDTQY

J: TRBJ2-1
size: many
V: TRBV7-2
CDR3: ASSLPRLDYNEQF

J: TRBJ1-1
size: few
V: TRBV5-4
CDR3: ASSPDRENTEAF

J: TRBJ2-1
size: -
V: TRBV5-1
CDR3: ASRRSGGRSDEQF

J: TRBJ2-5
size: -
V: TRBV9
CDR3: ASTRTSGGYGETQY

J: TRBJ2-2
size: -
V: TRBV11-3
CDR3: ASSSGQGVGELF

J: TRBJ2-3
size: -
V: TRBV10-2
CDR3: ASSERPSGADTQY

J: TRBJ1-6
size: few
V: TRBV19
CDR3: ASSTRGDAYNSPLH

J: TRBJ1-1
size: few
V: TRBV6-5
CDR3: ASRPQGGTEAF

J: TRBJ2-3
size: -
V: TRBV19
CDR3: ASKRDGTDTQY

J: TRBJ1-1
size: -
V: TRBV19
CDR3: ASSSGSAEAF

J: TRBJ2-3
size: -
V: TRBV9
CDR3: ASSPSSSTDTQY

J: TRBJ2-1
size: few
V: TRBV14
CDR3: ASSQVGTGKHNEQF

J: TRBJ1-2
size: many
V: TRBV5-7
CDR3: ASSCRWGGYT

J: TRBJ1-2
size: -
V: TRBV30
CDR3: AWSVGGQAH

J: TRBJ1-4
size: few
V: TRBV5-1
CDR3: ASSLQVAGEKLF

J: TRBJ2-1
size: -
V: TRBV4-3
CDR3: ASSRTSGTSPSYNEQF

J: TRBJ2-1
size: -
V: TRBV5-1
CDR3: ASSSHRGINNEQF

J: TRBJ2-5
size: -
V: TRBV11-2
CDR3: ASSSRDRGSETQY

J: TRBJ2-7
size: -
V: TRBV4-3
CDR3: ASSRKRETTYEQY

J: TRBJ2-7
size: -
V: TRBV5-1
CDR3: ASSSLSTYEQY

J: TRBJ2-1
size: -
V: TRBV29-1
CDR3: SPRGQGGEQF

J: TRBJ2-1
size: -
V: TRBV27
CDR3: ASSPPPSGGLSSYNEQF

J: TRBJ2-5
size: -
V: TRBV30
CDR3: AWSKGAGGEETQY

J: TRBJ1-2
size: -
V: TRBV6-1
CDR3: ASRETGDDGYT

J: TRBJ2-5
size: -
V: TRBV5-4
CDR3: ASSPWQETQY